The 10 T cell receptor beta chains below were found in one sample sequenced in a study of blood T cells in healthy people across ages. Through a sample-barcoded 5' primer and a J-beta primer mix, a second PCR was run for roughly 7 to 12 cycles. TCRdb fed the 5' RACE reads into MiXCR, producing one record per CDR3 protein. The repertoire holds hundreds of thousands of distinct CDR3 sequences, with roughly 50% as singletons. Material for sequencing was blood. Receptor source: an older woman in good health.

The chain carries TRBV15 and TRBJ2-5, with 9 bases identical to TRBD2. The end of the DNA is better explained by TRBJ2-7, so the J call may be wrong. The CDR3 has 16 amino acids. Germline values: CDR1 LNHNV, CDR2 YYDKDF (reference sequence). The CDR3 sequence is CATSRDITGLAGEQYF. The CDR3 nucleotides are TGTGCCACCAGCAGAGATATCACGGGACTAGCAGGCGAGCAGTACTTC.

As DNA, the CDR3 is TGTGCCAGCAGCTTTGGCGGGTTTCGCTCCTACAATGAGCAGTTCTTC. Translated: CASSFGGFRSYNEQFF. J is TRBJ2-1 and V is TRBV7-8, with a weak D call TRBD2 (5 bases). Germline V gene data show CDR1 as SGHVS and CDR2 as FQNEAQ. The CDR3 sequence is 16 residues long. V lost 3 bases to trimming and J lost 0 bases, with 12 bases between them.

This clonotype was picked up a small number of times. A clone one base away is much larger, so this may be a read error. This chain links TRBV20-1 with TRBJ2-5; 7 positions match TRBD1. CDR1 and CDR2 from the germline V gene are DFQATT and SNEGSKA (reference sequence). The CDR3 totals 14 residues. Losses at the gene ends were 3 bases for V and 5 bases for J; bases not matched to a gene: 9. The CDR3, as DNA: TGCAGTGCTAGGCCCCCGGGACAGCGGGAGACCCAGTACTTC. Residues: CSARPPGQRETQYF.

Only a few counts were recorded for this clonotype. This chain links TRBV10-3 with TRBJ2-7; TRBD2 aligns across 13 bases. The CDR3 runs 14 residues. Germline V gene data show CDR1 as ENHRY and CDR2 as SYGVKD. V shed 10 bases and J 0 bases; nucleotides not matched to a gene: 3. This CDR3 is CATRTSGSSYEQYF. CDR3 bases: TGTGCCACCCGGACTAGCGGGAGCTCCTACGAGCAGTACTTC.

This chain's CDR3 is CASSVTGSSYNEQFF. The DNA for the CDR3 is TGTGCCAGCAGCGTAACAGGGAGCTCCTACAATGAGCAGTTCTTC. This chain links TRBV9 with TRBJ2-1; D perhaps matches TRBD1 (6 bases). The CDR3 spans 15 residues. Trimming stripped 1 base from V and 0 bases from J, with 8 bases between. The germline CDR1 and CDR2 sequences are SGDLS and YYNGEE.

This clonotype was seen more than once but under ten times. For the CDR3, the DNA is TGTGCCAGCTCACCGTTGGGGGGACCGAACACCGGGGAGCTGTTTTTT. Protein product: CASSPLGGPNTGELFF. V gene TRBV18 combines with J gene TRBJ2-2; maybe TRBD2 (6 bases). Trimming pared 3 bases from V and 0 bases from J, leaving 11 bases between. The V gene's germline CDR1 is KGHSH and CDR2 LQKENI. This CDR3 region has 16 residues.

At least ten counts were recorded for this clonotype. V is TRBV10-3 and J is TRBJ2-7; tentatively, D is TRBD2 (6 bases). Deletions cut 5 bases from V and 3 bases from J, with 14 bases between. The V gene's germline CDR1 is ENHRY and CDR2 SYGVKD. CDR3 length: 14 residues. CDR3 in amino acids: CAISNMMGGYEQYF. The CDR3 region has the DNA TGTGCCATCAGTAACATGATGGGAGGCTACGAGCAGTACTTC.

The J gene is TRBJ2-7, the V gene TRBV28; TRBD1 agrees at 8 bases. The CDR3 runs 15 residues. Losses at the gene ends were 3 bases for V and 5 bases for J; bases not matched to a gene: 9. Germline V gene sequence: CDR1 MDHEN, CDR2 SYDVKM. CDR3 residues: CASSLVWTGIHEQYF. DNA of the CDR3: TGTGCCAGCAGTTTGGTCTGGACAGGGATCCACGAGCAGTACTTC.

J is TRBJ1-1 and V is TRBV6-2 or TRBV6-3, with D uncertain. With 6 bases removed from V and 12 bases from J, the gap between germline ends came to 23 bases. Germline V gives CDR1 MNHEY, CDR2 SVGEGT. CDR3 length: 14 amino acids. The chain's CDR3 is CASRTPQVLPRTFF. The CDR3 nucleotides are TGTGCCAGCAGAACCCCCCAGGTCCTCCCCCGGACTTTCTTT.

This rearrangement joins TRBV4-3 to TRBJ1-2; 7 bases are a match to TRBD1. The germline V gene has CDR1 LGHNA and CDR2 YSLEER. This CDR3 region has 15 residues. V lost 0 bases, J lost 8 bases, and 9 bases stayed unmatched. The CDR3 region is CASSQDSRGTEGYTF. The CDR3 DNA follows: TGCGCCAGCAGCCAAGATTCCAGGGGGACTGAGGGCTACACCTTC.